This paragraph reports one TCR beta chain. The antigen it binds to is not known. Within one base of it there is no much larger clone, and no base qualities were kept. The library was produced with the immunoSEQ multiplex PCR assay. The paper's processing steps were these. A statistical classification framework was developed to diagnose cytomegalovirus status using the catalog of TCR beta chain sequences. The table comes from immuneACCESS by way of TCRdb, which keeps in-frame sequences with V and J called. Part of the clones is missing from these tables; in studies checked, under half for an unresolved V gene and the rest for unknown reasons. Clonal size and the V and J genes are those of that table, whereas D and trimming came from the DNA. The sample profile shows fewer than 130,000 clones; around 89% of them were found once. More than 1.4% of the sample rests with the top ten. This entry is derived from a study of cytomegalovirus exposure and HLA in healthy donors (dated by TCRdb to the late 2010s). In the study overall: According to a later analysis, the 120 or so validation repertoires were produced on the same platform as the 666 repertoires of the first cohort. The study aimed to test whether signatures of past pathogen exposure could be identified by cataloging public T cell receptors. Along with the approximately 700-subject first cohort, a separate validation cohort of over a hundred different subjects was used. The study combined high-throughput TCR immunosequencing, statistical association of individual TCRs with disease status, and machine learning to predict cytomegalovirus infection status.

Overall study outcomes, separate from this receptor: Cytomegalovirus status was reported to be diagnosed by the classifier with high specificity and sensitivity in both the original and validation cohorts. The validation cohort had no HLA typing available for a later analysis, so co-occurrence within that cohort was assessed over all 130 or so repertoires. In the study, around 150 TCR beta chains were listed as associated with cytomegalovirus. A later analysis found that TCRs clustered in the first cohort also tended to co-occur in the 120 or so validation repertoires, with approximately 95% of cluster scores above 0. Across donors, most TCR sequences were observed very rarely, whereas some public TCRs were present in many individuals. It was suggested by the authors that the approach could potentially be generalized to other disease states and immunological phenotypes. A few of the identified cytomegalovirus-associated TCR beta chains were confirmed in vitro to be specific for cytomegalovirus antigens.

The CDR3 runs 16 amino acids, cysteine and phenylalanine included. Only the CDR3 portion is preserved as DNA: 48 bases, with reading frame beginning at the first base. Taken from the germline V gene, the CDR1 and CDR2 loops are MRHNA and SNTAGT. V loses 5 bases, J loses 4 bases, and the germline ends lie 20 bases apart. Separate from the approximately 700-subject first cohort, the validation cohort of some 130 subjects was the group to which the donors belonged. Sequencing used PBMCs. The source of this sequence is a woman in her 30s in good health and CMV-seropositive. Here the chain combines TRBV6-4 and TRBJ1-2; TRBD1 could be the D gene, as 5 bases match. DNA sequence: TGTGCCAGCAGTCCCGATTGGGGCAGAGCCCTCTATGGCTACACCTTC. This gives the protein CASSPDWGRALYGYTF.